This T cell receptor beta chain was sequenced during a study of CD8+CD57+ T cells in acquired aplastic anemia. Across the whole study: Sorting CD4+ and CD8+ cells gave DNA averaging approximately 3 ug. The study obtained 9 million to 11 million reads on average for CD4+ cells from healthy donors. General study results and limits: In common between the patients and the controls were approximately 28 CD8+ CDR3 sequences. Significant differences in CD8+ Simpson's diversity were not observed between patients and controls.

Trimming took off 3 bases at V and 2 bases at J, with 11 bases between the two ends. Germline lookup yields CDR1 GTSNPN and CDR2 SVGIG (reference sequence). The CDR3 consists of 14 residues. As concerns this clonotype: What it recognizes is unknown. The CDR3 ends on some other residue instead of the conserved phenylalanine or tryptophan, so this is likely a read error.

CDR3 and TCR beta VDJ profiling relied on genomic DNA as the template. TCRdb re-derived calls from the reads in MiXCR, one entry per CDR3 protein. The profile shows some 150,000 distinct CDR3 sequences, around two fifths of them singletons. V gene TRBV30 combines with J gene TRBJ1-5; D gene ambiguous. This TCR derives from a human donor in good health, serving as a control. Sequenced input: sorted CD4+, CD8+, or CD8+CD57+ T cells (not recorded which) from PBMCs. This CDR3 reads CAWSLRRGNQPQHL. In DNA, the CDR3 is TGTGCCTGGAGCCTAAGGAGGGGCAATCAGCCCCAGCATCTT.